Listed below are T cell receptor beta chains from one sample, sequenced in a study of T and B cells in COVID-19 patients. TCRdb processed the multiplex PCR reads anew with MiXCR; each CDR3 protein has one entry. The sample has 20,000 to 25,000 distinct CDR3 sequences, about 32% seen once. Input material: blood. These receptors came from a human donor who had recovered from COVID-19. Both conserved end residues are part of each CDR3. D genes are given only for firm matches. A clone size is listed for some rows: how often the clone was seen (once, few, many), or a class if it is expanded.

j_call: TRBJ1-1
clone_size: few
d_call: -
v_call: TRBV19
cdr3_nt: TGTGCCAGTAGTATCAGGTGGGCGGGGAACACTGAAGCTTTCTTT
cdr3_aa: CASSIRWAGNTEAFF

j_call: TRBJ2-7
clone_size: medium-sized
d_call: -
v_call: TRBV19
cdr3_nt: TGTGCCAGTAGTCCGCGACAGACCTACGAGCAGTACTTC
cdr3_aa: CASSPRQTYEQYF

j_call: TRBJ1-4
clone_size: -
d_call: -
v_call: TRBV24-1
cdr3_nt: TGTGCCACCAGTGATCGTGCCGAAAAACTGTTTTTT
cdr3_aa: CATSDRAEKLFF

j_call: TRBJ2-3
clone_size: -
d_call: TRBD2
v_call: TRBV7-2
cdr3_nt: TGTGCCAGCAGCTTACTCGGTAGGCGGCTAGCGGGATCCGTGGCTAGCACAGATACGCAGTATTTT
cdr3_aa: CASSLLGRRLAGSVASTDTQYF

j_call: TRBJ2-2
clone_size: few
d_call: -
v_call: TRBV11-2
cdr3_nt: TGTGCCAGCAGCTTGCAGGGGGGCACCGGGGAGCTGTTTTTT
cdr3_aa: CASSLQGGTGELFF

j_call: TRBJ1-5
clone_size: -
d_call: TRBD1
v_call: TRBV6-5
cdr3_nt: TGTGCCAGCAGTTCCAGGGGGGATCAGCCCCAGCATTTT
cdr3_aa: CASSSRGDQPQHF

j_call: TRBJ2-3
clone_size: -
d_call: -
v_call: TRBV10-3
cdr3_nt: TGTGCCATCAGTGACGGTCCGGGAGTAGGCGATACGCAGTATTTT
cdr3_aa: CAISDGPGVGDTQYF

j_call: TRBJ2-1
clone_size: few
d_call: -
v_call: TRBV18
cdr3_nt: TGTGCCAGCTCACCAAGGGTAACCGGGAGCTCCTACAATGAGCAGTTCTTC
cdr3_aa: CASSPRVTGSSYNEQFF

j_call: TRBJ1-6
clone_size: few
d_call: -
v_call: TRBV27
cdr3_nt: TGTGCCAGCAGTTTCTACAGGTCCTCCTATAATTCACCCCTCCACTTT
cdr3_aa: CASSFYRSSYNSPLHF

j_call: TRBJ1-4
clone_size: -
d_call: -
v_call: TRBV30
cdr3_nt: TGTGCCTGGAGTGTTGAAGAAAAACTGTTTTTT
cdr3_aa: CAWSVEEKLFF

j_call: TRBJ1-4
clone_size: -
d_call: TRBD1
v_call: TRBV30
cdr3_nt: TGTGCCTGGAGTGTAGAGGGCAGGGGGAATGAAAAACTGTTTTTT
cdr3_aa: CAWSVEGRGNEKLFF

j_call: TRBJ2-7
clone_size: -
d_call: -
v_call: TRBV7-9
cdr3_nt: TGTGCCAGAAGTTTTTGGAGGGGGCGTAACGAGCAGTACTTC
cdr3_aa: CARSFWRGRNEQYF

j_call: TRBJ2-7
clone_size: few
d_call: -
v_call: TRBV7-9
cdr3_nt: TGTGCCAGCAGCTTAGCACCCAGCCACGAGCAGTACTTC
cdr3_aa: CASSLAPSHEQYF

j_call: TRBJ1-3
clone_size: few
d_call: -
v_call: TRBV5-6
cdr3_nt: TGTGCCAGCAGCACCTTTTTCAGGAGCTCTGGAAACACCATATATTTT
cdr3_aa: CASSTFFRSSGNTIYF

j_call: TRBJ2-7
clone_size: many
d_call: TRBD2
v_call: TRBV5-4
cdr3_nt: TGTGCCAGCAGCCCCTCGGGACTAGCGGCGTACGAGCAGTACTTC
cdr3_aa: CASSPSGLAAYEQYF

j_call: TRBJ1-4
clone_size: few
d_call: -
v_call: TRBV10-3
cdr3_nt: TGTGCCATCACGGGGGGGACTAATGAAAAACTGTTTTTT
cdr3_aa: CAITGGTNEKLFF

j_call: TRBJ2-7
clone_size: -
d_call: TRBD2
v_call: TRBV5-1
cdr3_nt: TGCGCCAGCAGCACCCCGGGACTAGGGACCTACGAGCAGTACTTC
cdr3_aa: CASSTPGLGTYEQYF

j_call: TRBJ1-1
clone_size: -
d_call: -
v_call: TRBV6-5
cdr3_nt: TGTGCCAGCAGTTACTCGGCCTCGGGGAACACTGAAGCTTTCTTT
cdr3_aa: CASSYSASGNTEAFF

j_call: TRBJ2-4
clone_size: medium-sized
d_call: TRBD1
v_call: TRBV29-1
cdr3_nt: TGCAGCGTGAGGGGACAGGGAGCCAAAAACATTCAGTACTTC
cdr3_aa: CSVRGQGAKNIQYF

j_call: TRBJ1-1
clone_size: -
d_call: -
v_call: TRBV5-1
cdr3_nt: TGCGCCAGCAGTTCCAGGGGGAACACTGAAGCTTTCTTT
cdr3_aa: CASSSRGNTEAFF

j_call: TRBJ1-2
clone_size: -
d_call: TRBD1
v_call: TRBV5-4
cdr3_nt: TGTGCCAGCAGCTTGGCGGGACAGGGTCGCGGCTACACCTTC
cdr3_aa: CASSLAGQGRGYTF

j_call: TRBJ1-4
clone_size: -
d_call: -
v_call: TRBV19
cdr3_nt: TGTGCCAGTTTCAATAATTGGGCAGGATCTAATGAAAAACTGTTTTTT
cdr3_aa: CASFNNWAGSNEKLFF

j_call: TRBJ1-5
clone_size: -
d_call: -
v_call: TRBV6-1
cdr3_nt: TGTGCCAGCAGTGAAGCGGCGGGGCCCCAGCATTTT
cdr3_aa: CASSEAAGPQHF

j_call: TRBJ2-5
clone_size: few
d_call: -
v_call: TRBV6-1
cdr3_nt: TGTGCCAGCAGTGAAGAGGGGGGGAGGGAGACCCAGTACTTC
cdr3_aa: CASSEEGGRETQYF

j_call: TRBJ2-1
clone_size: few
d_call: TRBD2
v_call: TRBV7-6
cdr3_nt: TGTGCCAGCAGCTTAGTCGGGACTAGCGGGTACAATGAGCAGTTCTTC
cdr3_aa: CASSLVGTSGYNEQFF

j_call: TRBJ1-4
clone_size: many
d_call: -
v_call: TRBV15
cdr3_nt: TGTGCCACCAGCAGAGGTGGAGGGAGGGAAAAACTGTTTTTT
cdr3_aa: CATSRGGGREKLFF

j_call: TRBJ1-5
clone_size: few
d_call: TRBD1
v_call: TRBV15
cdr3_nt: TGTGCCACCAGTCAGGACAGGGGAGGAAATCAGCCCCAGCATTTT
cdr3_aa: CATSQDRGGNQPQHF

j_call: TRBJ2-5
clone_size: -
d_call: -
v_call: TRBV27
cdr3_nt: TGTGCCAGCAGCCGGACTTTCCAAGAGACCCAGTACTTC
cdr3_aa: CASSRTFQETQYF

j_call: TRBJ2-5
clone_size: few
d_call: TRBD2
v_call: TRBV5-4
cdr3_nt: TGTGCCAGCAGCTTGTCAGGGAGGGAAGAGACCCAGTACTTC
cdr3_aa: CASSLSGREETQYF

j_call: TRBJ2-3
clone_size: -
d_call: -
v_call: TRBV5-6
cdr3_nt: TGCGCCAGCAGCTTCGGGACGCCTACAGATACGCAGTATTTT
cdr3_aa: CASSFGTPTDTQYF

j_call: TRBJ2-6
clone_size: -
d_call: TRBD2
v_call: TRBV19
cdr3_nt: TGTGCCAGTACCTCTCCGGGAGGGGGGGCCAACGTCCTGACTTTC
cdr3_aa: CASTSPGGGANVLTF

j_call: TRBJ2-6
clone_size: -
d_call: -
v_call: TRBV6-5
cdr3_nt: TGTGCCAGCAGTTTGTGGGACGTTTACTCTGGGGCCAACGTCCTGACTTTC
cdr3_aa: CASSLWDVYSGANVLTF

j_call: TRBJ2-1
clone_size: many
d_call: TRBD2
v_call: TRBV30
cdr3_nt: TGTGCCTGGACCGAGGGACTAGCATCTCTCAATGAGCAGTTCTTC
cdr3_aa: CAWTEGLASLNEQFF

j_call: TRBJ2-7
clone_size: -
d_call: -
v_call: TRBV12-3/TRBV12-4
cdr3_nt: TGTGCCAGCAGTTTCGATGGGTACGGCGAGCAGTACTTC
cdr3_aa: CASSFDGYGEQYF

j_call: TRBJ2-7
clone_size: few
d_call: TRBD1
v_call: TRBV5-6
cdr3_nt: TGTGCCAGCAGCTGGGGTACAGGGGGCTACGAGCAGTACTTC
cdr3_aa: CASSWGTGGYEQYF

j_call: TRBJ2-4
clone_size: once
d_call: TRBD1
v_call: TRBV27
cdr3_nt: TGTGCCAGCAGTTGGACAGGGGTAAACATTCAGTACTTC
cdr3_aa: CASSWTGVNIQYF

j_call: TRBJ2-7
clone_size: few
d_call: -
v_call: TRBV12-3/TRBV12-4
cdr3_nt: TGTGCCAGCAGTTTAGGGGGGCGCGGGGAGCAGTACTTC
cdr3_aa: CASSLGGRGEQYF

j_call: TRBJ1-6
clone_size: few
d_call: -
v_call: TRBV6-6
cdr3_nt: TGTGCCAGCGATTTGGGACTTCTCAATTCACCCCTCCACTTT
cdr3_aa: CASDLGLLNSPLHF

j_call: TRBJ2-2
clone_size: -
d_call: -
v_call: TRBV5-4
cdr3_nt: TGTGCCAGCAGTTCCGACTGGGGCGCCGGGGAGCTGTTTTTT
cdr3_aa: CASSSDWGAGELFF

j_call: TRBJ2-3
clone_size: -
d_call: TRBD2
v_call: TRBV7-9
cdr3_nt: TGTGCCAGCAGCCGAGGAGCGGGAGGGAACACAGATACGCAGTATTTT
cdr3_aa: CASSRGAGGNTDTQYF

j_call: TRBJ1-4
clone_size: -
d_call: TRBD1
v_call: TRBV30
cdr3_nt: TGTGCCTGGAGGACAGGGATGACAACTAATGAAAAACTGTTTTTT
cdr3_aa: CAWRTGMTTNEKLFF